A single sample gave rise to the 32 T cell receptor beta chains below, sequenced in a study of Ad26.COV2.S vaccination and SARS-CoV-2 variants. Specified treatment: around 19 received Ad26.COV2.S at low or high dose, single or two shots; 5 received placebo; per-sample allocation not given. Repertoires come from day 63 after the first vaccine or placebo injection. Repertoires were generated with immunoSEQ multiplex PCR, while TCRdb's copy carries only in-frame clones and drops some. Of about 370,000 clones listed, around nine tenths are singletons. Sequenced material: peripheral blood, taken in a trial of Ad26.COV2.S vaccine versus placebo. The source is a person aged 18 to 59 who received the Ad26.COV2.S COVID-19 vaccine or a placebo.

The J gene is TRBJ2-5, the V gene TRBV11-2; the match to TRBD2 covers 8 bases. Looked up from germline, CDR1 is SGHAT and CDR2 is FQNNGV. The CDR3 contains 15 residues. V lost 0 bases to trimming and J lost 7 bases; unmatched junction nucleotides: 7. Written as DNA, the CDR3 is TGTGCCAGCAGCTTAGATGGGGGACGGGAGGGGACCCAGTACTTC. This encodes CASSLDGGREGTQYF.

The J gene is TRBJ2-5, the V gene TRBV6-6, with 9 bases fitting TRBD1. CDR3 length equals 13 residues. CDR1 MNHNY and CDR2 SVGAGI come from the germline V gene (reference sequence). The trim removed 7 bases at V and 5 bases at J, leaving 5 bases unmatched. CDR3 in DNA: TGTGCCAGCAACCTGGACAGGGGTGAGACCCAGTACTTC. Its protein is CASNLDRGETQYF.

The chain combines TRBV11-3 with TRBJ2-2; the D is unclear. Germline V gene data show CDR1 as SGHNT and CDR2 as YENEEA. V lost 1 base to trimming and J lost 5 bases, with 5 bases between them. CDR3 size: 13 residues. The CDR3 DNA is TGTGCCAGCAGCTTAGCAGTGACCGGGGAGCTGTTTTTT. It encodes CASSLAVTGELFF.

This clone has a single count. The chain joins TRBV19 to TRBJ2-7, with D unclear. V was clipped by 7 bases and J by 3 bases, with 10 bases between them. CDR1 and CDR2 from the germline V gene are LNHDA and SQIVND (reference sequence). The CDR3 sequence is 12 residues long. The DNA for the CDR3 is TGTGCCAGTACCGATAGTAACTACGAGCAGTACTTC. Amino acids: CASTDSNYEQYF.

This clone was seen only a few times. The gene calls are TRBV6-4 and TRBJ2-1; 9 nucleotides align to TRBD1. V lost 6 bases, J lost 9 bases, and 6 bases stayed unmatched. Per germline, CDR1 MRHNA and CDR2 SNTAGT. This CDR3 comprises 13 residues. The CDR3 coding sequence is TGTGCCAGCAGCCGGGACAGGGCGAGTGAGCAGTTCTTC. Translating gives CASSRDRASEQFF.

CDR3: CASSPLSGSGLSYEQYF. The CDR3 DNA sequence: TGTGCCAGCTCACCCCTTAGCGGGAGCGGCCTAAGTTACGAGCAGTACTTC. This rearrangement joins TRBV18 to TRBJ2-7; 9 bases align to TRBD2. Trimming removed 3 bases from V and 4 bases from J; junction bases left unmatched: 13. This CDR3 has 17 residues. CDR1 and CDR2 from the germline V gene are KGHSH and LQKENI.

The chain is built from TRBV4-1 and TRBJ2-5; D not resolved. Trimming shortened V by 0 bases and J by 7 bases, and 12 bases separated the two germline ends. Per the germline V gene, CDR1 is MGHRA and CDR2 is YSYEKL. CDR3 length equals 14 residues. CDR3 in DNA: TGCGCCAGCAGCCAAGAAGGGCGGCTCGGGACCCAGTACTTC. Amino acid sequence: CASSQEGRLGTQYF.

CDR3 loop: CASSSGQGVTDTQYF. The CDR3 region has the DNA TGCGCCAGCAGCAGCGGACAGGGAGTAACAGATACGCAGTATTTT. The chain joins TRBV5-1 to TRBJ2-3, with TRBD1 matching over 8 bases. Germline CDR1 is SGHRS and CDR2 is YFSETQ. CDR3 length: 15 residues. The trim removed 4 bases at V and 3 bases at J, leaving 7 bases unmatched.

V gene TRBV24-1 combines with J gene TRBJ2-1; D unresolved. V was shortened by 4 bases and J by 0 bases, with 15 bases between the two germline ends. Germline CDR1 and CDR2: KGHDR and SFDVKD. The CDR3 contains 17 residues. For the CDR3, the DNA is TGTGCCACCAGTGACTATGGCGTGGGCAGCTCCTACAATGAGCAGTTCTTC. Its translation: CATSDYGVGSSYNEQFF.

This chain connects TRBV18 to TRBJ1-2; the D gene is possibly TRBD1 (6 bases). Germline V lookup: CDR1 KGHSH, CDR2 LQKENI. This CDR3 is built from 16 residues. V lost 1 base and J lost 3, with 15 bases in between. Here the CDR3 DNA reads TGTGCCAGCTCACCACTTACGGGACACGGGGACTATGGCTACACCTTC. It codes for CASSPLTGHGDYGYTF. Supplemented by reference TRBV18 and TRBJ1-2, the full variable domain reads NAGVMQNPRHLVRRRGQEARLRCSPMKGHSHVYWYRQLPEEGLKFMVYLQKENIIDESGMPKERFSAEFPKEGPSILRIQQVVRGDSAAYFCASSPLTGHGDYGYTFGSGTRLTVV.

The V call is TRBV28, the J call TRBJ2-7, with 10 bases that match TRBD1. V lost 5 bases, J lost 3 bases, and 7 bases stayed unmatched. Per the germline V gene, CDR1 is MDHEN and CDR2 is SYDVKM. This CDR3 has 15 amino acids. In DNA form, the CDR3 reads TGTGCCAGCAGTGGATGGGACAGGGGCGGCTACGAGCAGTACTTC. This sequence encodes CASSGWDRGGYEQYF.

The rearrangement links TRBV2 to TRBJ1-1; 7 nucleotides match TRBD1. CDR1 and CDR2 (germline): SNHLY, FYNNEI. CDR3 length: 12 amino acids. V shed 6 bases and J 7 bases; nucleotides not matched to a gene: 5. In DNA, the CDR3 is TGTGCCAGCAGCCAGACAGGGTTTGAAGCTTTCTTT. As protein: CASSQTGFEAFF. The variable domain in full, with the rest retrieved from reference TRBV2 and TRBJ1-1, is EPEVTQTPSHQVTQMGQEVILRCVPISNHLYFYWYRQILGQKVEFLVSFYNNEISEKSEIFDDQFSVERPDGSNFTLKIRSTKLEDSAMYFCASSQTGFEAFFGQGTRLTVV.

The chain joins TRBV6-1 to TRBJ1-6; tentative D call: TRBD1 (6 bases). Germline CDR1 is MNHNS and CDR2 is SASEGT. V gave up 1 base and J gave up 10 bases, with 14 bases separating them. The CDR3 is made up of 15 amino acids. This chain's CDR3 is CASSEDRNRVSPLHF. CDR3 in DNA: TGTGCCAGCAGTGAAGATAGAAACAGGGTGTCACCCCTCCACTTT.

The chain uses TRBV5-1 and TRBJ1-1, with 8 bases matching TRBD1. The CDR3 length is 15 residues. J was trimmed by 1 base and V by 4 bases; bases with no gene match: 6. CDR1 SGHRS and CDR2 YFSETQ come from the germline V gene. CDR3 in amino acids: CASSTTGTGNTEAFF. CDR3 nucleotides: TGCGCCAGCAGCACCACCGGGACAGGGAACACTGAAGCTTTCTTT.

The CDR3 is CATSRDRGSSWHTEAFF. The CDR3 DNA sequence: TGTGCCACCAGCAGAGATCGGGGGTCTTCCTGGCACACTGAAGCTTTCTTT. This chain uses TRBV15 with TRBJ1-1; TRBD1 might be the D (5 bases). V dropped 0 bases and J dropped 3 bases, with 17 bases sitting between them. Germline CDR1 reads LNHNV; CDR2 reads YYDKDF (reference sequence). This CDR3 contains 17 residues.

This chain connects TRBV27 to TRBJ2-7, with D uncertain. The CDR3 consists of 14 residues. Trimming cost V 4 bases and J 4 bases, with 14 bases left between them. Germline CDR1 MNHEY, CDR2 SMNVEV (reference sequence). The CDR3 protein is CASSSSLSYYEQYF. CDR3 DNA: TGTGCCAGCAGTTCCTCACTATCCTATTACGAGCAGTACTTC.

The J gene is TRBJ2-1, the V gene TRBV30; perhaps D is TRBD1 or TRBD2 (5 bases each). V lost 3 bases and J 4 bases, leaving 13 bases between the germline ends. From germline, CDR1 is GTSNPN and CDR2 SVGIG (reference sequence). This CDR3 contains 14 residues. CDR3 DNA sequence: TGTGCCTGGAGCCGGGACGCCACTTACAATGAGCAGTTCTTC. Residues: CAWSRDATYNEQFF.

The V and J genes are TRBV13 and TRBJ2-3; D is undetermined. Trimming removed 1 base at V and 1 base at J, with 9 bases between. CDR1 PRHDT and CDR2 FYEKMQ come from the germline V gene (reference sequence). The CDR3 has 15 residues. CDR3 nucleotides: TGTGCCAGCAGCTTAGAGTCTGGGGGCACAGATACGCAGTATTTT. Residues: CASSLESGGTDTQYF.

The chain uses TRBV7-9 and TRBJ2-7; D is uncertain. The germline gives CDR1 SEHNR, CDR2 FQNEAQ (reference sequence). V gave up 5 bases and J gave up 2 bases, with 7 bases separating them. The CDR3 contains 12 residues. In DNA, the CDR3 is TGTGCCAGCAGCGAGGTGGCCTACGAGCAGTACTTC. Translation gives CASSEVAYEQYF.

The CDR3, as DNA: TGTGCCAGCAGTTACTCAGGACAGGGGGAACGTGGCTACACCTTC. Its protein product is CASSYSGQGERGYTF. The rearrangement uses TRBV3-1 (or the pseudogene TRBV3-2) and TRBJ1-2; 10 nucleotides line up with TRBD1. Germline values: CDR1 LGHDT, CDR2 YNNKEL (reference sequence). This CDR3 region has 15 residues. The J segment lost 7 bases and the V segment lost 6 bases, leaving 11 bases of the junction unmatched.

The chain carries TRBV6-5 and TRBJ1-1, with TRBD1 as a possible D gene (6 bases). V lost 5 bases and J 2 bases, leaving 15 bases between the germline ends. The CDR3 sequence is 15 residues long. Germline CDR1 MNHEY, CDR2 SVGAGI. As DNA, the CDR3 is TGTGCCAGCAGTCCCCCGACAGGTACCAACACTGAAGCTTTCTTT. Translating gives CASSPPTGTNTEAFF.

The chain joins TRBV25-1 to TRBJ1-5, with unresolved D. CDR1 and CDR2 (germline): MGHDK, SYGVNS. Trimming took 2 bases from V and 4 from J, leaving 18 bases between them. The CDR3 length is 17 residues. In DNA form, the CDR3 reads TGTGCCAGCAGTGAAGATAGTGCAGACTCTATAAATCAGCCCCAGCATTTT. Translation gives CASSEDSADSINQPQHF.

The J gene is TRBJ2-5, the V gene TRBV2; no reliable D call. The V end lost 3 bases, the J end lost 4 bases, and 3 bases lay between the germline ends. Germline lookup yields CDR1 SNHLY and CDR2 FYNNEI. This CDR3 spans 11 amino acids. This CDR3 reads CASSDGETQYF. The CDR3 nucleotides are TGTGCCAGCAGTGACGGAGAGACCCAGTACTTC.

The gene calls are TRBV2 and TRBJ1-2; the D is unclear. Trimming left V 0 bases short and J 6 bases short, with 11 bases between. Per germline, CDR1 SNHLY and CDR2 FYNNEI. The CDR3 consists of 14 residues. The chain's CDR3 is CASSEAPKWDGYTF. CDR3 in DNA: TGTGCCAGCAGTGAAGCGCCTAAGTGGGATGGCTACACCTTC.

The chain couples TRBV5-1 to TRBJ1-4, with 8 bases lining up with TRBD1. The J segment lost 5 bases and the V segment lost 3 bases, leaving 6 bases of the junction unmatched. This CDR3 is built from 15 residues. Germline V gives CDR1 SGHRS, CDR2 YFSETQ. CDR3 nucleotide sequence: TGCGCCAGCAGCTCGCAGGGGGCAGCCAATGAAAAACTGTTTTTT. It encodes CASSSQGAANEKLFF. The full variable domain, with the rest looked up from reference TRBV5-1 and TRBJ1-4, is KAGVTQTPRYLIKTRGQQVTLSCSPISGHRSVSWYQQTPGQGLQFLFEYFSETQRNKGNFPGRFSGRQFSNSRSEMNVSTLELGDSALYLCASSSQGAANEKLFFGSGTQLSVL.

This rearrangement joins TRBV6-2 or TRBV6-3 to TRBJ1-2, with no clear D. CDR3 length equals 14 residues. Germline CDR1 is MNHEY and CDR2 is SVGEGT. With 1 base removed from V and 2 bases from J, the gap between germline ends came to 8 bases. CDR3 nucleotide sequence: TGTGCCAGCAGTTACTTGGCCGAGAACTATGGCTACACCTTC. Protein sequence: CASSYLAENYGYTF.

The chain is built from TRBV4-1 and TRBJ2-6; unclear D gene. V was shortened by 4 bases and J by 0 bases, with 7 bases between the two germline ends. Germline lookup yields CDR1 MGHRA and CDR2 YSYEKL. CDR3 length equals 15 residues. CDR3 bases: TGCGCCAGCAGCCTCCTAAGCTCTGGGGCCAACGTCCTGACTTTC. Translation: CASSLLSSGANVLTF.

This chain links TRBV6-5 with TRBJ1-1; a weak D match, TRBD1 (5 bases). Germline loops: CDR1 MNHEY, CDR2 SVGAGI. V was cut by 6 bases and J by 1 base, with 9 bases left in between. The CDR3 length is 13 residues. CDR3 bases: TGTGCCAGCAGGTGGGGGAGGAACACTGAAGCTTTCTTT. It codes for CASRWGRNTEAFF.

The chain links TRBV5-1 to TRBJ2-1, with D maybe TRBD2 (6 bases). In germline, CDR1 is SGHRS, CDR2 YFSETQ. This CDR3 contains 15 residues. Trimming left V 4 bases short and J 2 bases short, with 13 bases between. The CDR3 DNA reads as TGCGCCAGCAGCCCGGGACTGACCACCTACAATGAGCAGTTCTTC. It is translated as CASSPGLTTYNEQFF.

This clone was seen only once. CDR3 protein: CASSQDRGRGATTGELFF. CDR3 coding DNA: TGTGCCAGCAGCCAAGACAGGGGACGAGGAGCGACCACCGGGGAGCTGTTTTTT. The chain links TRBV14 to TRBJ2-2; perhaps TRBD1 as D (6 bases). The V end lost 0 bases, the J end lost 4 bases, and 18 bases lay between the germline ends. CDR1 and CDR2 (germline): SGHDN, FVKESK. This CDR3 region has 18 residues.

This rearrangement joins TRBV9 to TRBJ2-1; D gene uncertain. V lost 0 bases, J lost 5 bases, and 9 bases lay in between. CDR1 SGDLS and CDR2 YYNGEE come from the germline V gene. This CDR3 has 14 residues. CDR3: CASSVGTANNEQFF. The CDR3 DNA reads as TGTGCCAGCAGCGTAGGTACAGCAAACAATGAGCAGTTCTTC.

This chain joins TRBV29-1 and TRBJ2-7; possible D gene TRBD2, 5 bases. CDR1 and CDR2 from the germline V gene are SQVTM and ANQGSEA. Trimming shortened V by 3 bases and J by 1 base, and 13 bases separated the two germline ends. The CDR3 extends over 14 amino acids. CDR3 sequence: CSVEEGRGSYEQYF. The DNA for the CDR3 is TGCAGCGTTGAGGAAGGACGCGGGTCCTACGAGCAGTACTTC.